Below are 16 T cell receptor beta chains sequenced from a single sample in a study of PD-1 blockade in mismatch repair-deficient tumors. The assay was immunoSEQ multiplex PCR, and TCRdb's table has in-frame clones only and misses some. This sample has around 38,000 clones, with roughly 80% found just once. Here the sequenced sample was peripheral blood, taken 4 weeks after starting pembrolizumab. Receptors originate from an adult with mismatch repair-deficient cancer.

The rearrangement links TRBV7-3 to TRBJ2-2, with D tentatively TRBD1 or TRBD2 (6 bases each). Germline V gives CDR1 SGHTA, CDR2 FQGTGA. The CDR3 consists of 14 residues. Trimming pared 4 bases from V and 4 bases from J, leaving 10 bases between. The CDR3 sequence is CASSSGGATGELFF. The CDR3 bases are TGTGCCAGCAGCTCCGGGGGCGCCACCGGGGAGCTGTTTTTT. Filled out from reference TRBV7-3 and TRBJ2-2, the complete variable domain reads GAGVSQTPSNKVTEKGKYVELRCDPISGHTALYWYRQSLGQGPEFLIYFQGTGAADDSGLPNDRFFAVRPEGSVSTLKIQRTERGDSAVYLCASSSGGATGELFFGEGSRLTVL.

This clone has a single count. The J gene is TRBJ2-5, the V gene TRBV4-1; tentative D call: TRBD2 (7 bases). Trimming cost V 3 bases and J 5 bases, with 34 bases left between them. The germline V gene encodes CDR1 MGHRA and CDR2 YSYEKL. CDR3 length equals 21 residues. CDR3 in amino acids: CASSQYPTRVAGDGQGETQYF. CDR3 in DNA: TGCGCCAGCAGCCAGTACCCGACTAGGGTGGCGGGAGACGGGCAGGGGGAGACCCAGTACTTC.

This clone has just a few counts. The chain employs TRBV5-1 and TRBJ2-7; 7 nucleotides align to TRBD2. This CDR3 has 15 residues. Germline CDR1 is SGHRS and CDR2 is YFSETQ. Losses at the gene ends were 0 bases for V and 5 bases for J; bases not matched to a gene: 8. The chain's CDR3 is CASSLVGGSYDEQYF. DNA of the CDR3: TGCGCCAGCAGCTTGGTCGGCGGGAGCTACGACGAGCAGTACTTC.

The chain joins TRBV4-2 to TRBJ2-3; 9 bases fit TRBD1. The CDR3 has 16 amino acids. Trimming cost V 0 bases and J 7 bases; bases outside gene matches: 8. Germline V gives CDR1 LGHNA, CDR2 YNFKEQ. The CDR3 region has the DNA TGTGCCAGCAGCCAAGACGGGACAGGGCGTTCAAATACGCAGTATTTT. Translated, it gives CASSQDGTGRSNTQYF.

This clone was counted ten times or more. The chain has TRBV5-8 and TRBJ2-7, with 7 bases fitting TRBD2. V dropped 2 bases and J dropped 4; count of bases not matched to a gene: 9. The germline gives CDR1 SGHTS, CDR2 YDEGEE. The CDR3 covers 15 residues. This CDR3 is CASSFGLGVDYEQYF. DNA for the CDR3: TGTGCCAGCAGCTTTGGACTAGGGGTGGATTACGAGCAGTACTTC.

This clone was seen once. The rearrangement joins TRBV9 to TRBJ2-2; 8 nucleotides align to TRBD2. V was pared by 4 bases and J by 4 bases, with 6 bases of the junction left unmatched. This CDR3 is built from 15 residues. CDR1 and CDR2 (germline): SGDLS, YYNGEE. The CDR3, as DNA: TGTGCCAGCAGCTTCCAAGCGGGGGCCACCGGGGAGCTGTTTTTT. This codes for CASSFQAGATGELFF. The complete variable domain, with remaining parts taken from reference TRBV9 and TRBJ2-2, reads DSGVTQTPKHLITATGQRVTLRCSPRSGDLSVYWYQQSLDQGLQFLIQYYNGEERAKGNILERFSAQQFPDLHSELNLSSLELGDSALYFCASSFQAGATGELFFGEGSRLTVL.

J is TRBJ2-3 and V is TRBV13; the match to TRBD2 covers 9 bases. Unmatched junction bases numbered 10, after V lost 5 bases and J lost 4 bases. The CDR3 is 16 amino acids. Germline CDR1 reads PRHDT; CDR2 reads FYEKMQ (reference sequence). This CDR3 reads CASSQMLAGGSDTQYF. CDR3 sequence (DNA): TGTGCCAGCAGCCAAATGTTGGCGGGAGGGTCAGATACGCAGTATTTT. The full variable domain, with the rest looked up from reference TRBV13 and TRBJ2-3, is AAGVIQSPRHLIKEKRETATLKCYPIPRHDTVYWYQQGPGQDPQFLISFYEKMQSDKGSIPDRFSAQQFSDYHSELNMSSLELGDSALYFCASSQMLAGGSDTQYFGPGTRLTVL.

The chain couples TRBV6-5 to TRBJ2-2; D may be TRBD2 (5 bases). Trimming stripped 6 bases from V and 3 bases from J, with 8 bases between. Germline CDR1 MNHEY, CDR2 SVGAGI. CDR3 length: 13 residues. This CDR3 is CASRHGDTGELFF. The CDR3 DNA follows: TGTGCCAGCAGGCACGGGGACACCGGGGAGCTGTTTTTT.

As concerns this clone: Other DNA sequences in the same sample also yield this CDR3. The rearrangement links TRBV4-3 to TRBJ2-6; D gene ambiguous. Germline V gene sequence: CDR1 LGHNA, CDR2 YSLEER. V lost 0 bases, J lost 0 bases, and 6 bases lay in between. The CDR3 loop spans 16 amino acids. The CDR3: CASSQDGSSGANVLTF. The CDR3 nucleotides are TGCGCCAGCAGCCAAGACGGGTCCTCTGGGGCCAACGTCCTGACTTTC.

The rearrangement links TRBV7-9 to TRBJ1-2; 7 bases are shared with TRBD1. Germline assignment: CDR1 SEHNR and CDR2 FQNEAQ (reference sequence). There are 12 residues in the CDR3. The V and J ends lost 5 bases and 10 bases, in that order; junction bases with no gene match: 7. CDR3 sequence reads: CASSREQGPYTF. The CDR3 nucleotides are TGTGCCAGCAGCAGAGAACAGGGGCCCTACACCTTC.

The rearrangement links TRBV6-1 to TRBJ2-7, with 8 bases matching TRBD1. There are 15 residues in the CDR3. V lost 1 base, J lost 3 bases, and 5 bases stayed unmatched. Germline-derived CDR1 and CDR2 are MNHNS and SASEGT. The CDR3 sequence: CASSEGTGYFYEQYF. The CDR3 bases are TGTGCCAGCAGTGAAGGGACAGGGTATTTCTACGAGCAGTACTTC.

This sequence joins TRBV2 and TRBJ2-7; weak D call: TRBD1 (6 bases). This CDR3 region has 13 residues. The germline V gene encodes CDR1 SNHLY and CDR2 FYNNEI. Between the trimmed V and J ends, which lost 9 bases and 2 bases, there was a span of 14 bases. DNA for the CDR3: TGTGCCAGTCGGACAGATAGAGCCTACGAGCAGTACTTC. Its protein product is CASRTDRAYEQYF. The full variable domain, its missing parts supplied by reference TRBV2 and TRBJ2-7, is EPEVTQTPSHQVTQMGQEVILRCVPISNHLYFYWYRQILGQKVEFLVSFYNNEISEKSEIFDDQFSVERPDGSNFTLKIRSTKLEDSAMYFCASRTDRAYEQYFGPGTRLTVT.

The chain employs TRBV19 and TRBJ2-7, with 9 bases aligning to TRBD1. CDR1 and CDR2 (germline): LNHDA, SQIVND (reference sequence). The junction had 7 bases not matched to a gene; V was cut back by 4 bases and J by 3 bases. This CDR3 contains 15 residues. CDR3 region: CASSTTGQGGYEQYF. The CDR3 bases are TGTGCCAGTAGTACGACGGGACAGGGAGGCTACGAGCAGTACTTC. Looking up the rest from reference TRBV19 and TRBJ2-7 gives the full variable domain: DGGITQSPKYLFRKEGQNVTLSCEQNLNHDAMYWYRQDPGQGLRLIYYSQIVNDFQKGDIAEGYSVSREKKESFPLTVTSAQKNPTAFYLCASSTTGQGGYEQYFGPGTRLTVT.

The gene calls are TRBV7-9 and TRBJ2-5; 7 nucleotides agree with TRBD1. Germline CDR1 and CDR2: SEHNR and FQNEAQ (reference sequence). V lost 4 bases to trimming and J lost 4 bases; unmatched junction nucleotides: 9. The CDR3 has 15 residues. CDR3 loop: CASSSTPRTGETQYF. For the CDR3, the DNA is TGTGCCAGCAGCTCAACCCCCCGGACAGGAGAGACCCAGTACTTC.

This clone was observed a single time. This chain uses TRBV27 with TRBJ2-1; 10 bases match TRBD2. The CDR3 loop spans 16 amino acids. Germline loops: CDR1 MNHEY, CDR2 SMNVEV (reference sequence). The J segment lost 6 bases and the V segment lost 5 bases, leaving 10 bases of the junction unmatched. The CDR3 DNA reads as TGTGCCAGCAGTCTAAGCCTCGGACTAGCGGTCAATGAGCAGTTCTTC. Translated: CASSLSLGLAVNEQFF.

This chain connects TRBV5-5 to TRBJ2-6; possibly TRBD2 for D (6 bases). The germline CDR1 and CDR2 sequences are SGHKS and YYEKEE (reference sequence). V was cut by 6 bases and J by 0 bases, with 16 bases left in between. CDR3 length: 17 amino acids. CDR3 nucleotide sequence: TGTGCCAGCACCTTAAGGAGGGGAATCTCTGGGGCCAACGTCCTGACTTTC. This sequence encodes CASTLRRGISGANVLTF.